This T cell receptor (beta chain) stems from a study of early stage breast cancer tumors. Background on the study: ER+/PR+/HER2- status applied to about 70% of the 16 invasive breast tumors.

The germline V gene has CDR1 KGHSH and CDR2 LQKENI. The CDR3 is made up of 17 amino acids. V shed 3 bases and J shed 2 bases, with 16 bases lying between them. Comments on this clone: Its matching antigen is unknown.

Study outcomes and limitations: Unsorted bulk genomic DNA sequencing lacked pairing and functional marker data. Enriched TCRB sequences shared across patients were mostly commonly generated sequences.

Method: immunoSEQ multiplex PCR; TCRdb's copy keeps in-frame clones and lacks some. Among about 36,000 clones listed, over 65% were seen once. V is TRBV18 and J is TRBJ2-2; D possibly corresponds to TRBD1 (6 bases). Sequencing was done on a sample of blood. The sequence came from a person aged 60 to 70 with breast cancer. The CDR3 DNA sequence: TGTGCCAGCTCACCCTCATACAGGGAAGTAAACACCGGGGAGCTGTTTTTT. Translating it yields CASSPSYREVNTGELFF.